This is a list of T cell receptor beta chains from one sample in a study of T-cell reconstitution after alpha-beta-depleted transplantation in children. TCRdb processed the PCR reads anew with MiXCR; each CDR3 protein has one entry. The sample holds over 90,000 distinct CDR3 sequences, over 6% seen once. The material was PBMCs, obtained before TCRalphabeta/CD19-depleted stem cell transplant. The origin of the receptors is a boy younger than 10 with acute lymphoblastic leukemia, due to receive a stem cell transplant. Both conserved end residues are part of each CDR3. A D gene is named only where the DNA matches it firmly. Only part of the rows carry a size: once, few, many, or a class if the clone is expanded.

J,V,D,size,CDR3,DNA
TRBJ2-1,TRBV7-9,TRBD1,many,CASSPGQGGNNEQFF,TGTGCCAGCAGCCCCGGACAGGGAGGTAACAATGAGCAGTTCTTC
TRBJ1-5,TRBV20-1,.,few,CSAGGVGSNQPQHF,TGCAGTGCTGGGGGGGTTGGGAGCAATCAGCCCCAGCATTTT
TRBJ2-5,TRBV10-3,TRBD2,many,CAISESRAFTGLVIETQYF,TGTGCCATCAGTGAGTCCCGGGCGTTCACGGGACTAGTAATCGAGACCCAGTACTTC
TRBJ2-3,TRBV5-1,.,many,CASSLRAGGTDTQYF,TGCGCCAGCAGCCTTAGGGCAGGGGGCACAGATACGCAGTATTTT
TRBJ2-1,TRBV4-3,TRBD1,many,CASSQSLQTGFDEQFF,TGCGCCAGCAGCCAGAGTCTTCAGACAGGGTTCGATGAGCAGTTCTTC
TRBJ1-1,TRBV5-1,.,few,CASSLVQGSTEAFF,TGCGCCAGCAGCTTGGTTCAGGGGTCTACTGAAGCTTTCTTT
TRBJ1-5,TRBV28,.,many,CASSFLTGSNQPQHF,TGTGCCAGCAGTTTCCTAACAGGGAGCAATCAGCCCCAGCATTTT
TRBJ2-7,TRBV16,.,few,CASSQKGLAYEQYF,TGTGCCAGCAGCCAAAAGGGCTTAGCCTACGAGCAGTACTTC
TRBJ2-3,TRBV11-1,TRBD2,.,CASSLVGLAGTLSTDTQYF,TGTGCCAGCAGCTTGGTTGGTCTAGCGGGGACCCTGAGCACAGATACGCAGTATTTT
TRBJ2-5,TRBV7-2,TRBD2,.,CASSLRTSAETQYF,TGTGCCAGCAGCCTCCGGACTAGCGCAGAGACCCAGTACTTC
TRBJ1-6,TRBV12-3/TRBV12-4,.,many,CASSGQQSSYNSPLHF,TGTGCCAGCAGCGGACAGCAGAGCTCCTATAATTCACCCCTCCACTTT
TRBJ1-1,TRBV6-5,.,few,CASRDEGTEAFF,TGTGCCAGCAGGGACGAGGGCACTGAAGCTTTCTTT
TRBJ2-5,TRBV7-7,.,.,CASSFSRDPQETQYF,TGTGCTAGCAGCTTTTCCCGGGACCCTCAGGAGACCCAGTACTTC
TRBJ2-2,TRBV15,TRBD1,many,CATSQGAPNTGELFF,TGTGCCACCAGCCAGGGGGCTCCGAACACCGGGGAGCTGTTTTTT
TRBJ1-2,TRBV29-1,.,few,CSVESRVGYGYTF,TGCAGCGTTGAAAGCAGGGTAGGCTATGGCTACACCTTC
TRBJ2-3,TRBV15,.,many,CATSRDSVFDTQYF,TGTGCCACCAGCAGAGATAGCGTTTTTGATACGCAGTATTTT
TRBJ2-7,TRBV27,TRBD1,many,CASSLDRVVREQYF,TGTGCCAGCAGTCTAGACAGGGTTGTAAGGGAGCAGTACTTC
TRBJ2-5,TRBV4-3,.,many,CASSQSAGVFETQYF,TGCGCCAGCAGCCAGTCGGCGGGCGTTTTTGAGACCCAGTACTTC
TRBJ1-1,TRBV29-1,.,few,CSVLGVNEAFF,TGCAGCGTTCTAGGGGTTAATGAAGCTTTCTTT
TRBJ1-4,TRBV4-3,TRBD1,few,CASSPYRGREKLFF,TGCGCCAGCAGCCCCTACAGGGGGCGTGAAAAACTGTTTTTT
TRBJ2-2,TRBV28,.,few,CASSFSGRSPNTGELFF,TGTGCCAGCAGTTTTTCGGGGCGCTCCCCGAACACCGGGGAGCTGTTTTTT
TRBJ1-1,TRBV24-1,.,many,CATSVSGGGEAFF,TGTGCCACCAGTGTCAGCGGGGGCGGTGAAGCTTTCTTT
TRBJ2-4,TRBV7-8,TRBD1,few,CASSLVGPGQTKNIQYF,TGTGCCAGCAGCTTAGTGGGCCCGGGACAGACCAAAAACATTCAGTACTTC
TRBJ2-7,TRBV12-3/TRBV12-4,TRBD1,few,CASSSGDRGGYEQYF,TGTGCCAGCAGTTCTGGGGACAGGGGAGGCTACGAGCAGTACTTC
TRBJ2-3,TRBV5-4,TRBD1,few,CAIRDRGSDTQYF,TGTGCCATCCGGGACAGAGGTTCAGATACGCAGTATTTT
TRBJ2-3,TRBV12-3/TRBV12-4,TRBD2,many,CASSPGTSGGFGDTQYF,TGTGCCAGCAGTCCCGGGACTAGCGGGGGGTTCGGAGATACGCAGTATTTT